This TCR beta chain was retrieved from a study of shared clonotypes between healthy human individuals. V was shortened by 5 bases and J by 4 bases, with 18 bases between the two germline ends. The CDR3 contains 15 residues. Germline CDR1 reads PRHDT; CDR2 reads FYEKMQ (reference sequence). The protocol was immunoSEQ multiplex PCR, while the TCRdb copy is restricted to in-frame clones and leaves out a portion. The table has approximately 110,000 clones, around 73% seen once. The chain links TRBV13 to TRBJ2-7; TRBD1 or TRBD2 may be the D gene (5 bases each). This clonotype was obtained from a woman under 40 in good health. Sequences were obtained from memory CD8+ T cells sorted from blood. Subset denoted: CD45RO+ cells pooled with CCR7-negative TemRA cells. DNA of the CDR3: TGTGCCAGCAGCAGCGCCCGGGACCTTTCGTACGAGCAGTACTTC. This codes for CASSSARDLSYEQYF.